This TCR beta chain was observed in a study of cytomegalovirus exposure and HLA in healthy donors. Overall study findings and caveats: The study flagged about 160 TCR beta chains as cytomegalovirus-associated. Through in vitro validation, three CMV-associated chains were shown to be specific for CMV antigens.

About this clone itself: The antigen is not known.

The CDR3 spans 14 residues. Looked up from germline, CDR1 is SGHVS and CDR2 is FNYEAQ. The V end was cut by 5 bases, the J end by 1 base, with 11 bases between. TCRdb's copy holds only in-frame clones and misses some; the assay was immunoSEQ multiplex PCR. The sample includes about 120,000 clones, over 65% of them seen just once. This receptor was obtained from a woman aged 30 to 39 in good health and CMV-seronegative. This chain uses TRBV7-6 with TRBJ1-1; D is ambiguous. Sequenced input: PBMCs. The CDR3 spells CASSRGIENTEAFF. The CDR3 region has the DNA TGTGCCAGCAGCCGCGGAATTGAGAACACTGAAGCTTTCTTT.